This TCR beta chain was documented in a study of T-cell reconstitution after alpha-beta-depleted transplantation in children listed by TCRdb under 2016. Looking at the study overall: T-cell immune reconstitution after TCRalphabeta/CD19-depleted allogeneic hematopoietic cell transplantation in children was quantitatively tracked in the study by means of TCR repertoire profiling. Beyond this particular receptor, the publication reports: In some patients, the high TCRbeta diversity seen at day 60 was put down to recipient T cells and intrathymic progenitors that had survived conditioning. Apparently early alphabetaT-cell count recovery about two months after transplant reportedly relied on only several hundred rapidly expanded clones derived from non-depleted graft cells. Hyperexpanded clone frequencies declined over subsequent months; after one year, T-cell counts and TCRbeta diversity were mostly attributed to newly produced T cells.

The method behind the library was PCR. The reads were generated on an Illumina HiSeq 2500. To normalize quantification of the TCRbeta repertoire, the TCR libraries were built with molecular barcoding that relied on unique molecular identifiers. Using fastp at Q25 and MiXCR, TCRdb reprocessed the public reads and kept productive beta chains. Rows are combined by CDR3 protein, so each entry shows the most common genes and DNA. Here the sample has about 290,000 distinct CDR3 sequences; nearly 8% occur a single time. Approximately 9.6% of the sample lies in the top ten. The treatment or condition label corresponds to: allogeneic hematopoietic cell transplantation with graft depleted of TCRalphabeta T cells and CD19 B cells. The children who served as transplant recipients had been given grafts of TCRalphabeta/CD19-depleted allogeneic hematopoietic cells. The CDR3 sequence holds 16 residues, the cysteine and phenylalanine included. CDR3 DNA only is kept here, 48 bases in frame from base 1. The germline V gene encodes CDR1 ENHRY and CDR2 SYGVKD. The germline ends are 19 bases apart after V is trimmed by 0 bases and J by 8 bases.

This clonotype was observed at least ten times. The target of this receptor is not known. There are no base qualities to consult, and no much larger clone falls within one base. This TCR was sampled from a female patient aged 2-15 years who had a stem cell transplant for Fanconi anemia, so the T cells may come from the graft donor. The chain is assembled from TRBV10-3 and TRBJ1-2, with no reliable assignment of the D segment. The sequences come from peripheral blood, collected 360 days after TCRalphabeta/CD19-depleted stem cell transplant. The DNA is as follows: TGTGCCATCAGTGAGTCGTCGACGGCTAAGGCTTGGGGCTACACCTTC. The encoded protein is CAISESSTAKAWGYTF.